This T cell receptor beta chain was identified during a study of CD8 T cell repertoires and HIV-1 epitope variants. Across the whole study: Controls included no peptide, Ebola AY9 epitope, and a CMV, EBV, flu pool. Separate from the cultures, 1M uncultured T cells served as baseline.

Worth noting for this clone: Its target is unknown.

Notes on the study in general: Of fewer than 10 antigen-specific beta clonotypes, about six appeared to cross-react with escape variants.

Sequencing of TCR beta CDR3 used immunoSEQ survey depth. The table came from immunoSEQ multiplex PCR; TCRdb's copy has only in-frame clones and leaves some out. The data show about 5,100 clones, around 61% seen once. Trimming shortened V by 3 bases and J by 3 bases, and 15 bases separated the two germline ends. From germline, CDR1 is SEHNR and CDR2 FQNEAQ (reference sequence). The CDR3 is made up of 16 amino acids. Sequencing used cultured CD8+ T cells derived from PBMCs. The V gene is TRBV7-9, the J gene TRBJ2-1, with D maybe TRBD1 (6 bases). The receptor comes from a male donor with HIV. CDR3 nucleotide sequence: TGTGCCAGCAGCTTTTCAGGGACAACACACTACAATGAGCAGTTCTTC. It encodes CASSFSGTTHYNEQFF. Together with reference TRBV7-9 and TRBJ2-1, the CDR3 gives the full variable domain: DTGVSQNPRHKITKRGQNVTFRCDPISEHNRLYWYRQTLGQGPEFLTYFQNEAQLEKSRLLSDRFSAERPKGSFSTLEIQRTEQGDSAMYLCASSFSGTTHYNEQFFGPGTRLTVL.